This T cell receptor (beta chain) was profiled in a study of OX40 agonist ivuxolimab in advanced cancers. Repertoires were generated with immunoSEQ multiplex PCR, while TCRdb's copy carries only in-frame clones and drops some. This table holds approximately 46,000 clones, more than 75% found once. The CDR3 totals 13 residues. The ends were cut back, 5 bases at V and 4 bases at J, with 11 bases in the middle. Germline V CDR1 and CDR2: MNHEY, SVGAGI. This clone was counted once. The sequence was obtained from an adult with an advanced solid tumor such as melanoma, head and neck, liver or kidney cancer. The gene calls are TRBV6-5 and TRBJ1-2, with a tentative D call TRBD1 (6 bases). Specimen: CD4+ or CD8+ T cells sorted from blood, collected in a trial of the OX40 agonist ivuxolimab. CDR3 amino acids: CASSEGGGYGYTF. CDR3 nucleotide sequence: TGTGCCAGCAGTGAGGGGGGAGGCTATGGCTACACCTTC.